What follows are 24 T cell receptor beta chains derived from one specimen sequenced in a study of cytomegalovirus exposure and HLA in healthy donors. This PCR relied on a set of 60 Vbeta primers and 13 Jbeta primers. The protocol was immunoSEQ multiplex PCR, while the TCRdb copy is restricted to in-frame clones and leaves out a portion. The table lists about 200,000 clones, over 65% of them singletons, with 0.63% in the top ten. The sequencing sample was made of PBMCs. The receptors were sampled from a young man in good health and CMV-seronegative.

The chain combines TRBV7-3 with TRBJ2-2; TRBD1 aligns across 9 bases. CDR3 size: 16 residues. The trim removed 4 bases at V and 1 base at J, leaving 4 bases unmatched. Germline V gene lookup returns CDR1 SGHTA and CDR2 FQGTGA. The CDR3 sequence: CASSYTGGLNTGELFF. The CDR3 DNA reads TGTGCCAGCAGCTATACAGGGGGCTTGAACACCGGGGAGCTGTTTTTT.

This clone was detected once. This rearrangement joins TRBV7-8 to TRBJ2-3, with 9 bases matching TRBD2. There are 16 residues in the CDR3. The V and J ends lost 4 bases and 7 bases, in that order; junction bases with no gene match: 12. Germline V lookup: CDR1 SGHVS, CDR2 FQNEAQ. CDR3 DNA: TGTGCCAGCAGCTCCGAGGGCGGGAGGGCCGAGTATACGCAGTATTTT. It specifies CASSSEGGRAEYTQYF.

This clone turned up a few times. Other DNA variants within this sample encode the same CDR3. The V gene is TRBV5-1, the J gene TRBJ1-3; D unresolved. The CDR3 consists of 15 residues. The germline V and J ends were trimmed by 0 bases and 1 base, with 8 bases remaining between them. CDR1 and CDR2 (germline): SGHRS, YFSETQ. The CDR3 DNA reads as TGCGCCAGCAGCTTGGCAGGCAGTTCTGGAAACACCATATATTTT. Amino acid sequence: CASSLAGSSGNTIYF.

This sequence joins TRBV5-4 and TRBJ2-5, with 7 nucleotides matching TRBD1. The DNA matches TRBJ2-7 better at its end, which makes the J call doubtful. The germline gives CDR1 SGHNT, CDR2 YYREEE (reference sequence). This CDR3 spans 13 amino acids. DNA for the CDR3: TGTGCCAGCAGTCGGGACAGACAGTACGAGCAGTACTTC. Amino acids: CASSRDRQYEQYF.

The J gene is TRBJ2-3, the V gene TRBV19; 14 positions agree with TRBD2. Trimming removed 7 bases from V and 0 bases from J; junction bases left unmatched: 9. The CDR3 consists of 18 residues. Germline loops: CDR1 LNHDA, CDR2 SQIVND (reference sequence). CDR3: CASTQGLAGGTSTDTQYF. CDR3 nucleotide sequence: TGTGCCAGTACTCAAGGACTAGCGGGAGGAACTAGCACAGATACGCAGTATTTT.

The chain carries TRBV19 and TRBJ2-1; tentatively, D is TRBD1 (8 bases). CDR1 and CDR2 (germline): LNHDA, SQIVND (reference sequence). V was pared by 9 bases and J by 9 bases, with 21 bases between. The CDR3 covers 14 residues. The CDR3 here is CASGTGLEVGEQFF. CDR3 DNA sequence: TGTGCCAGCGGGACAGGACTAGAGGTCGGTGAGCAGTTCTTC.

The rearrangement uses TRBV28 and TRBJ1-1; no clear D gene. Germline assignment: CDR1 MDHEN and CDR2 SYDVKM. Trimming took off 4 bases at V and 11 bases at J, with 26 bases between the two ends. The CDR3 covers 16 residues. CDR3 DNA: TGTGCCAGCAGTTCCTCACCGACACTTTCTCTCTCTACGGCTTTCTTT. Translating gives CASSSSPTLSLSTAFF.

The gene calls are TRBV5-1 and TRBJ2-7; 11 nucleotides align to TRBD2. Germline trimming cut 7 bases from V and 4 bases from J; bases unmatched to any gene: 7. The CDR3 runs 14 residues. CDR1 and CDR2 from the germline V gene are SGHRS and YFSETQ. DNA for the CDR3: TGCGCCAGCGCCACTAGCGGGAGTAAGTACGAGCAGTACTTC. This codes for CASATSGSKYEQYF. Drawing the rest from reference TRBV5-1 and TRBJ2-7, the complete variable domain is KAGVTQTPRYLIKTRGQQVTLSCSPISGHRSVSWYQQTPGQGLQFLFEYFSETQRNKGNFPGRFSGRQFSNSRSEMNVSTLELGDSALYLCASATSGSKYEQYFGPGTRLTVT.

This clone was detected once. This sequence joins TRBV30 and TRBJ1-1; 8 bases are a match to TRBD1. The trim removed 6 bases at V and 4 bases at J, leaving 7 bases unmatched. Germline-derived CDR1 and CDR2 are GTSNPN and SVGIG (reference sequence). The CDR3 sequence is 13 residues long. The CDR3 loop is CACKGQGGTEAFF. The CDR3 nucleotides are TGTGCCTGTAAAGGACAGGGTGGCACTGAAGCTTTCTTT.

A few counts support this clone. The V call is TRBV4-2, the J call TRBJ2-7, with D perhaps matching TRBD2 (6 bases). The V gene lost 0 bases and the J gene lost 5 bases, with 17 bases spanning the gap. The CDR3 has 16 amino acids. Germline loops: CDR1 LGHNA, CDR2 YNFKEQ. The CDR3 coding sequence is TGTGCCAGCAGCCAAGATCGGGCGGGATTTAGCCACGAGCAGTACTTC. Translation gives CASSQDRAGFSHEQYF.

The chain recombines TRBV20-1 with TRBJ2-5; no definite D call. Germline-derived CDR1 and CDR2 are DFQATT and SNEGSKA (reference sequence). V was clipped by 2 bases and J by 8 bases, with 9 bases between them. The CDR3 runs to 11 residues. CDR3 region: CSARQTSTQYF. CDR3 coding DNA: TGCAGTGCTAGACAAACGAGTACCCAGTACTTC.

J is TRBJ2-5 and V is TRBV6-5; 7 nucleotides line up with TRBD1. Near its end, the DNA agrees better with TRBJ2-7, so the J call may be wrong. Germline lookup yields CDR1 MNHEY and CDR2 SVGAGI. This CDR3 is built from 13 residues. CDR3 in DNA: TGTGCCAGCAGTTACGACAGGGCCTACGAGCAGTACTTC. It encodes CASSYDRAYEQYF.

CDR3 DNA sequence: TGTGCCAGCAGCGACGGGACAAAAAGCTGGAGCACTGAAGCTTTCTTT. Translation: CASSDGTKSWSTEAFF. This chain joins TRBV6-6 and TRBJ1-1; a possible D gene is TRBD1 (6 bases). The CDR3 spans 16 residues. The V end was cut by 6 bases, the J end by 4 bases, with 21 bases between. Germline CDR1 is MNHNY and CDR2 is SVGAGI (reference sequence).

This clone has more than one count but fewer than ten. The chain recombines TRBV15 with TRBJ2-1; no clear D gene. V was pared by 9 bases and J by 0 bases, with 9 bases between. Germline V gene data show CDR1 as LNHNV and CDR2 as YYDKDF (reference sequence). The CDR3 loop spans 13 amino acids. The CDR3 here is CATRESSYNEQFF. The CDR3 DNA reads as TGTGCCACAAGAGAGAGCTCCTACAATGAGCAGTTCTTC.

This chain links TRBV19 with TRBJ2-1, with 8 bases matching TRBD2. Germline CDR1 LNHDA, CDR2 SQIVND (reference sequence). Trimming at V came to 5 bases and at J to 0 bases, leaving 6 bases not matched to a gene. The CDR3 sequence is 16 residues long. The CDR3 region has the DNA TGTGCCAGTAGTCCCATTAGCGGGATCTCCTACAATGAGCAGTTCTTC. It codes for CASSPISGISYNEQFF.

The chain recombines TRBV4-1 with TRBJ2-7; TRBD2 agrees at 15 bases. This CDR3 has 21 amino acids. V trimming: 1 base; J trimming: 0 bases; junction bases outside the gene matches: 13. Germline CDR1 is MGHRA and CDR2 is YSYEKL. The CDR3 here is CASSQVAAGLAGGSSSYEQYF. The DNA for the CDR3 is TGCGCCAGCAGCCAAGTGGCCGCTGGACTAGCGGGAGGGAGTAGCTCCTACGAGCAGTACTTC.

This clone was found a few times. The chain uses TRBV9 and TRBJ2-7; the match to TRBD2 covers 8 bases. This CDR3 has 16 residues. J lost 3 bases, V lost 0 bases, and 8 bases had no gene match. The germline V gene encodes CDR1 SGDLS and CDR2 YYNGEE. CDR3: CASSVEDSGTFYEQYF. Written as DNA, the CDR3 is TGTGCCAGCAGCGTAGAGGATAGCGGGACCTTCTACGAGCAGTACTTC.

The chain is built from TRBV10-2 and TRBJ2-1; TRBD2 matches 9 bases. The V gene end was trimmed by 4 bases and the J gene end by 6 bases; junction bases not matched to a gene: 4. The CDR3 is 14 residues long. Germline CDR1 reads WSHSY; CDR2 reads SAAADI. The CDR3 region is CASSVAGATNEQFF. The CDR3 DNA reads as TGCGCCAGCAGTGTAGCGGGGGCCACCAATGAGCAGTTCTTC.

The chain recombines TRBV2 with TRBJ2-3; no clear D. Germline V gene sequence: CDR1 SNHLY, CDR2 FYNNEI. V was pared by 2 bases and J by 4 bases, with 19 bases between. This CDR3 has 17 residues. CDR3 coding DNA: TGTGCCAGCAGTGAATTTCGGGTCAGCACGGAGCCAGATACGCAGTATTTT. Translating gives CASSEFRVSTEPDTQYF.

The rearrangement links TRBV5-4 to TRBJ1-2; no reliable D call. Germline values: CDR1 SGHNT, CDR2 YYREEE (reference sequence). CDR3 size: 15 residues. V was cut by 0 bases and J by 8 bases, with 17 bases left in between. The CDR3, as DNA: TGTGCCAGCAGCTTGGCCGGAGCCGGTGGAGGAGGCTACACCTTC. This gives the protein CASSLAGAGGGGYTF.

The rearrangement links TRBV18 to TRBJ2-7; possible D gene TRBD2, 6 bases. CDR1 KGHSH and CDR2 LQKENI come from the germline V gene. There are 16 residues in the CDR3. V gave up 0 bases and J gave up 1 base, with 13 bases separating them. The CDR3 reads CASSPPEGRSSYEQYF. The DNA for the CDR3 is TGTGCCAGCTCACCACCGGAGGGCCGTAGTTCCTACGAGCAGTACTTC. The full variable domain, completed using reference TRBV18 and TRBJ2-7, is NAGVMQNPRHLVRRRGQEARLRCSPMKGHSHVYWYRQLPEEGLKFMVYLQKENIIDESGMPKERFSAEFPKEGPSILRIQQVVRGDSAAYFCASSPPEGRSSYEQYFGPGTRLTVT.

The CDR3 region has the DNA TGCGCCAGCAGCTTGATTACAGGGGGCACCGGGGAGCTGTTTTTT. Residues: CASSLITGGTGELFF. The chain has TRBV5-1 and TRBJ2-2; 8 positions agree with TRBD1. Unmatched junction bases numbered 3, after V lost 1 base and J lost 4 bases. The CDR3 is 15 amino acids. Germline V gene lookup returns CDR1 SGHRS and CDR2 YFSETQ.

The V and J genes are TRBV5-1 and TRBJ1-3; 7 bases map to TRBD1. In germline, CDR1 is SGHRS, CDR2 YFSETQ. V gave up 4 bases and J gave up 2 bases; unmatched junction bases: 9. The length of the CDR3 is 16 residues. The CDR3 DNA reads as TGCGCCAGCAGCAGATCGACAGGGATAACTGGAAACACCATATATTTT. Its translation: CASSRSTGITGNTIYF.

This rearrangement joins TRBV5-4 to TRBJ2-5; D gene unclear. The germline V gene has CDR1 SGHNT and CDR2 YYREEE (reference sequence). There are 13 residues in the CDR3. The V end was cut by 2 bases, the J end by 2 bases, with 7 bases between. Written as DNA, the CDR3 is TGTGCCAGCAGCTTTCAGGTTCAAGAGACCCAGTACTTC. Translated, it gives CASSFQVQETQYF.